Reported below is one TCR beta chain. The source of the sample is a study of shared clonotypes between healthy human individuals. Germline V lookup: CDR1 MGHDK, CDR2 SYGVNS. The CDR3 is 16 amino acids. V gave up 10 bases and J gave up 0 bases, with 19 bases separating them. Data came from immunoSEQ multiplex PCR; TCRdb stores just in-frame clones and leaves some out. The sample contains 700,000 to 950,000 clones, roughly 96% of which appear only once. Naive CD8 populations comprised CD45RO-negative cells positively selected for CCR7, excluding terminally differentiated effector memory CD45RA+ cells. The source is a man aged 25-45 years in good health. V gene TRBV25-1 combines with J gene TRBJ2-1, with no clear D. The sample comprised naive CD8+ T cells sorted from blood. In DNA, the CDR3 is TGTGCCATCCCGAGGTATGGTGGCGGCTCCTACAATGAGCAGTTCTTC. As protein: CAIPRYGGGSYNEQFF.